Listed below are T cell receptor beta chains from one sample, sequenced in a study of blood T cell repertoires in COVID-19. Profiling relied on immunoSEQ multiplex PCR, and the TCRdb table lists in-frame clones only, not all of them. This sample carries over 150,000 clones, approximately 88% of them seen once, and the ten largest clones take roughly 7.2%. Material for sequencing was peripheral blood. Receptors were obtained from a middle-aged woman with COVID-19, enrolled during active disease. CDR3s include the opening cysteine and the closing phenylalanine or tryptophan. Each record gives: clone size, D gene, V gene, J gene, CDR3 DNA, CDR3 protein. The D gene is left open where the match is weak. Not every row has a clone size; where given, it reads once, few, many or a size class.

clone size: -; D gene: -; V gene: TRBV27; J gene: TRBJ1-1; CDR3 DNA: TGTGCCAGCAGTTTACAGGGGATGACTGAAGCTTTCTTT; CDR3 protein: CASSLQGMTEAFF
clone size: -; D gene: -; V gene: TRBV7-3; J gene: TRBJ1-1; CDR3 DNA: TGTGCCAGCAGTTGGGCAATGAACACTGAAGCTTTCTTT; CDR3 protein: CASSWAMNTEAFF
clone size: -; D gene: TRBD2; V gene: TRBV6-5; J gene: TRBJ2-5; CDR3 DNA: TGTGCCAGCAGCTTAGCGGGGGGACGAAAAGAGACCCAGTACTTC; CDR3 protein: CASSLAGGRKETQYF
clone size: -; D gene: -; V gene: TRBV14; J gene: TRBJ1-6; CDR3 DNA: TGTGCCAGCAGCCAAGAGGCCAGATATAATTCACCCCTCCACTTT; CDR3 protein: CASSQEARYNSPLHF
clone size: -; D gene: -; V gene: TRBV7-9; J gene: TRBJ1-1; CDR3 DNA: TGTGCCAGCAGCTTAGGGGCGGGGTTGGACACTGAAGCTTTCTTT; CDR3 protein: CASSLGAGLDTEAFF
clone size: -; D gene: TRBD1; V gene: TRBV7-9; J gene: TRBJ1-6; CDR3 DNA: TGTGCCAGCAGAGCCTTAAGACAGGGCAATTCACCCCTCCACTTT; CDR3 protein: CASRALRQGNSPLHF
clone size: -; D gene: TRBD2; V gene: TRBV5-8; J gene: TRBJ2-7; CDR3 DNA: TGTGCCAGCAGCTTGACGGGACTAGCGGGACCCGCCGCCGTGTGGGAGCAGTACTTC; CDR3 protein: CASSLTGLAGPAAVWEQYF
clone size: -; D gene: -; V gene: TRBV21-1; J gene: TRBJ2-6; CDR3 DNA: TGTGCCAGCAGCAAAGTTTCGGCGACAGGGAGGAGGTCTGGGGCCAACGTCCTGACTTTC; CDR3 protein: CASSKVSATGRRSGANVLTF
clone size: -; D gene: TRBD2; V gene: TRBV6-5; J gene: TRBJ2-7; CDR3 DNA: TGTGCCAGCAGTTTGGGAGGGGTCAGGTCCTACGAGCAGTACTTC; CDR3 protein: CASSLGGVRSYEQYF
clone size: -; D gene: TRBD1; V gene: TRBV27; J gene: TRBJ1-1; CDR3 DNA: TGTGCCAGCAACGGACAGGGGGACACTGAAGCTTTCTTT; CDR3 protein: CASNGQGDTEAFF
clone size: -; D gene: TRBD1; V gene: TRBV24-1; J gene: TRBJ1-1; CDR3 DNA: TGTGCCACCAGTGATTTGCTGGGACAGGGGAGCCCTGAAGCTTTCTTT; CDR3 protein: CATSDLLGQGSPEAFF
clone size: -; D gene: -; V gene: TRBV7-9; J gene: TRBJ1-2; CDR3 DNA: TGTGCCAGCAGCTTTTCAGGGAGGCCCCACTATGGCTACACCTTC; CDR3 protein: CASSFSGRPHYGYTF
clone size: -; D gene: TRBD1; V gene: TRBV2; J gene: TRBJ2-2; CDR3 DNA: TGTGCCAGCAGTGAAGGACAGGGGAGCGCCGGGGAGCTGTTTTTT; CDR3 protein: CASSEGQGSAGELFF
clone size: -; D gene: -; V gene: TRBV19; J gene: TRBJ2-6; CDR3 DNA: TGTGCCAGTAGAAGACAGACTGGGGCCAACGTCCTGACTTTC; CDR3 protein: CASRRQTGANVLTF
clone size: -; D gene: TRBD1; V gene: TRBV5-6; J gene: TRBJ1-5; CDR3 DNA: TGTGCCAGCAGCCCCACAGGACAGGGGAGCAATCAGCCCCAGCATTTT; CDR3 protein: CASSPTGQGSNQPQHF
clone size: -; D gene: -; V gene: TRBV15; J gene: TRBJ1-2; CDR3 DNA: TGTGCCACCAGCAGAGATCCCCTAGTAGGTTCTTATGGCTACACCTTC; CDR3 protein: CATSRDPLVGSYGYTF
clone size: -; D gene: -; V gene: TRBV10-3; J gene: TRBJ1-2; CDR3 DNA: TGTGCCACCTCGGAGAGCTATGGCTACACCTTC; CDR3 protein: CATSESYGYTF
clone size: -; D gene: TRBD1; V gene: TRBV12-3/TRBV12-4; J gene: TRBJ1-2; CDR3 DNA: TGTGCCAGCAATCGACAGGGCCGCTATGGCTACACCTTC; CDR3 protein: CASNRQGRYGYTF
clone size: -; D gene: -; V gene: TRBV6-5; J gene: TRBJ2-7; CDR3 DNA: TGTGCCAGCGTAACCGGGGCCTACGAGCAGTACTTC; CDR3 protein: CASVTGAYEQYF
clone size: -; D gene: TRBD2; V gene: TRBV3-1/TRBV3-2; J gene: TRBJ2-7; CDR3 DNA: TGTGCCAGCCAAGCGGGAGTCAAATACGAGCAGTACTTC; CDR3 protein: CASQAGVKYEQYF
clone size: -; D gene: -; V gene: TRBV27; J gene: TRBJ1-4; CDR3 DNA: TGTGCCAGCAGTTTATCCGCAGGAGAAAAACTGTTTTTT; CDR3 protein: CASSLSAGEKLFF
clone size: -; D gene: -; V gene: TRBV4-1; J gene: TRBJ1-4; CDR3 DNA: TGCGCCAGCAGCCAAGAGGACAGCGGTTCCGGAGGTTATCTTGTAAAACTGTTTTTT; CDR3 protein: CASSQEDSGSGGYLVKLFF
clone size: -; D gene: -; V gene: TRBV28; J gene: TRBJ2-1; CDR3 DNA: TGTGCCAGCAGTTTTAGCGGCAGATACAATGAGCAGTTCTTC; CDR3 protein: CASSFSGRYNEQFF
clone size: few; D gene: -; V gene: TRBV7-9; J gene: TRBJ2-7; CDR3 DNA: TGTGCCAGCAGCTTACCGCCGGGCTCCTACGAGCAGTACTTC; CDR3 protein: CASSLPPGSYEQYF
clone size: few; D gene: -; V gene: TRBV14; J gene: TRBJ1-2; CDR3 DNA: TGTGCCAGCACACGAGCTAACTATGGCTACACCTTC; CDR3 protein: CASTRANYGYTF
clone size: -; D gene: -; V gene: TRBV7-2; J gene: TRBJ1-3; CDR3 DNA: TGTGCCAGCAGCTTAGCGGCGGTAGGCTCTGGAAACACCATATATTTT; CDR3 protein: CASSLAAVGSGNTIYF
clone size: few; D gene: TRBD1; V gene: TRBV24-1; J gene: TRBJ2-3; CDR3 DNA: TGTGCCACCAGTGATCTGACAGGGGTTGGGACAGATACGCAGTATTTT; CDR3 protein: CATSDLTGVGTDTQYF
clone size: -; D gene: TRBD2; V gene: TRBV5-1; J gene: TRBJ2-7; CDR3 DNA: TGCGCCAGCAGCAGCGGGACTAGCGGCGCCAGGGGAGAGCAGTACTTC; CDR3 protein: CASSSGTSGARGEQYF
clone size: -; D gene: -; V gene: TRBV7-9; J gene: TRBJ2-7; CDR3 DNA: TGTGCCAGCAGCTGGCCCAGCCGGACAGAGTACGAGCAGTACTTC; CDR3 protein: CASSWPSRTEYEQYF
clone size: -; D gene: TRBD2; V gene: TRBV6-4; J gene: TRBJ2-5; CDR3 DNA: TGTGCCAGCAGTACCGGACTAGCGTCGGAAACCCAGTACTTC; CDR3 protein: CASSTGLASETQYF
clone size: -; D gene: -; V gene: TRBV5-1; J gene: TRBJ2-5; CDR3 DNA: TGCGCCAGCAGCTTGGACGCCCTCCAGGAGACCCAGTACTTC; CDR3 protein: CASSLDALQETQYF
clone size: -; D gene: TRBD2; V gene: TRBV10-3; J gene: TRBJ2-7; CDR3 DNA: TGTGCCATCAGCCCGAGCGGGGCTCAGGCCTCCTACGAGCAGTACTTC; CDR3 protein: CAISPSGAQASYEQYF
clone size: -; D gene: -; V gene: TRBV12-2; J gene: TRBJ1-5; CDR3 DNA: TGTGCAAGTCGCGTACATAGCAATCAGCCCCAGCATTTT; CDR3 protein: CASRVHSNQPQHF
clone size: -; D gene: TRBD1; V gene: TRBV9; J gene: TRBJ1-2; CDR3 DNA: TGTGCCAGCAGCGTAGACGCAGGGGGCCCCCCCGGCTATGGCTACACCTTC; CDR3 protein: CASSVDAGGPPGYGYTF
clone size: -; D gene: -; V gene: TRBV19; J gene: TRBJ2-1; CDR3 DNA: TGTGCCAGTAGTGCGTTAACAGTGGGAACAGGGAATGAGCAGTTCTTC; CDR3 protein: CASSALTVGTGNEQFF
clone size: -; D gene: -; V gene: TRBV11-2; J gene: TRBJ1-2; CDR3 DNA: TGTGCCAGCAGCGACAACCTCAGGGTAACCTATGGCTACACCTTC; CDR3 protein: CASSDNLRVTYGYTF
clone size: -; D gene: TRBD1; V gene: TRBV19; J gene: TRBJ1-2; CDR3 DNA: TGTGCCAGTAGTCCTGGGACAGGGGACGGCTATGGCTACACCTTC; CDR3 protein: CASSPGTGDGYGYTF
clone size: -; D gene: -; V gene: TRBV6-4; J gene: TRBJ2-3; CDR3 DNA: TGTGCCAGCCGACGGGAGTTGGCAGATACGCAGTATTTT; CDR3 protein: CASRRELADTQYF
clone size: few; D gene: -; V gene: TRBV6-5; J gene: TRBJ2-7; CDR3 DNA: TGTGCCAGCAGTTACGACGGAGCCTCCTACGAGCAGTACTTC; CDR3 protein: CASSYDGASYEQYF